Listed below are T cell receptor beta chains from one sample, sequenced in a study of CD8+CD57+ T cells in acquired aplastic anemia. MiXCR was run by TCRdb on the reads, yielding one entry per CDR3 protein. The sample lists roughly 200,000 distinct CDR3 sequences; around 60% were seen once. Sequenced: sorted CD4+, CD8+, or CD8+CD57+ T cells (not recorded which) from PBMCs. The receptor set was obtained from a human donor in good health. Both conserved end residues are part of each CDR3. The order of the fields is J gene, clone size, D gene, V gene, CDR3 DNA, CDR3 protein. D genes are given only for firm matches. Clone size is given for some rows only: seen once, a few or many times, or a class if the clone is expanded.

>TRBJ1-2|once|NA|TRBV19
TGTGCCAGTAGTAAGAACCCCAGGGCAGATGGCTGCACCTTC
CASSKNPRADGCTF
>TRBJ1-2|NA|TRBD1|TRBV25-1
TGTGCCAGCAGTGAGGGGACAGGGGGAGTTGGCTATGGCTACACCTTC
CASSEGTGGVGYGYTF
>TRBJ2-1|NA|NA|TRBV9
TGTGCCAGCAGCGTAGCGGGGGGCATCTACAATGAGCAGTTCTTC
CASSVAGGIYNEQFF
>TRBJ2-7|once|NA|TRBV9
TGCGCCAGCAGTGAGTTAGGGGACGAGCAGTACTTC
CASSELGDEQYF
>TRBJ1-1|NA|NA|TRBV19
TGTGCCAGTAGTGTGGACCCTAGAGTCACTGAAGCTTTCTTT
CASSVDPRVTEAFF
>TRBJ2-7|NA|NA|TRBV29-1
TGCAGCGTAGGACAGCGTAACGAGCAGTACTTC
CSVGQRNEQYF
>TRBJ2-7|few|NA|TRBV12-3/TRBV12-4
TGTGCCAGCAGTTTGTTCGGCAGGGGCTACGAGCAGTACTTC
CASSLFGRGYEQYF
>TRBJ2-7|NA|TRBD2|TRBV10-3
TGTGCCATCAGGGGGACTAGCGGGACCTCCTACGAGCAGTACTTC
CAIRGTSGTSYEQYF
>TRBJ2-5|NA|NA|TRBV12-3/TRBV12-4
TGTGCCAGTACCCCTCAGGAACCAGGGACAGAGACCCAGTACTTC
CASTPQEPGTETQYF
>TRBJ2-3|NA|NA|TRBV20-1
TGCAGTGCTAGTGGGAGTTCCACAGATACGCAGTATTTT
CSASGSSTDTQYF
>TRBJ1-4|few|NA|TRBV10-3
TGTGCCACCAAGAAGGGGGGGACTAATGAAAAACTGTTTTTT
CATKKGGTNEKLFF
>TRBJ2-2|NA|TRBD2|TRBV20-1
TGCAGTGCGACGGGACTAGCGGGGGGGCGGTTTTTT
CSATGLAGGRFF
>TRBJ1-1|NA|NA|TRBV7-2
TGTGCCAGCAGCCAACAGGGACGGGCCACTGAAGCTTTCTTT
CASSQQGRATEAFF
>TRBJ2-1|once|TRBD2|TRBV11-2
TGTGCCAGCAGCCCAGCTAGCGGGAGTTACAATGAGCAGTTCTTC
CASSPASGSYNEQFF
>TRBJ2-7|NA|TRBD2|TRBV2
TGTGCCGGCGGGCTAGCGGCCTACGAGCAGTACTTC
CAGGLAAYEQYF
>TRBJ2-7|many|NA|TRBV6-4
TGTGCCAGCAGTGACGGGTTGGGGGAGCAGTACTTC
CASSDGLGEQYF
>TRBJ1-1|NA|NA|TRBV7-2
TGTGCCAGCAGCTCTATAATGGGAAACACTGAAGCTTTCTTT
CASSSIMGNTEAFF
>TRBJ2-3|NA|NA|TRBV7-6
TGTGCCAGCAGCTTAGGAAGGGCCCCCACAGATACGCAGTATTTT
CASSLGRAPTDTQYF
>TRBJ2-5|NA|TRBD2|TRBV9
TGTGCCAGCAGCGTAGCTTCTGCGGGGGGGAAAGAGACCCAGTACTTC
CASSVASAGGKETQYF
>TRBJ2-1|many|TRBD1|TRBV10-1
TGCGCCAGCAGTTTAACCGGGACAGGAGACTACAATGAGCAGTTCTTC
CASSLTGTGDYNEQFF
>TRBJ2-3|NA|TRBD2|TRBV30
TGTGCCTGGAGTCCACTAGCGGGACGCACAGATACGCAGTATTTT
CAWSPLAGRTDTQYF
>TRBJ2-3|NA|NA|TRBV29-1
TGCAGCGTTGAACAGGGGGGAGAGGGACGGAGCACAGATACGCAGTATTTT
CSVEQGGEGRSTDTQYF
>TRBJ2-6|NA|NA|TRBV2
TGTGCCAGCAGTGAAGCACTGTCAGTCTCTGGGGCCAACGTCCTGACTTTC
CASSEALSVSGANVLTF
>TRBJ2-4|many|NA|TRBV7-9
TGTGCCAGCAGCTTTTCAGGGGGGGGCGTTTGGAACATTCAGTACTTC
CASSFSGGGVWNIQYF
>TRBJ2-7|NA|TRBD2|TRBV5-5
TGTGCCAGCATGGGAACGGGAGGTTCCTACGAGCAGTACTTC
CASMGTGGSYEQYF
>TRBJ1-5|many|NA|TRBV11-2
TGTGCCAGCAGCTTACCCCACCTAGGGTGGGATCAGCCCCAGCATTTT
CASSLPHLGWDQPQHF
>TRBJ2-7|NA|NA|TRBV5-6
TGCGCCAGCAGCCCCGAGGGGATAAGCTACGAGCAGTGCTTC
CASSPEGISYEQCF
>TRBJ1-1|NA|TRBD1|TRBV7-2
TGTGCCAGCAGCCCCCCTGGGGACAGGCAGAACACTGAAGCTTTCTTT
CASSPPGDRQNTEAFF
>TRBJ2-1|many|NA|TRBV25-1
TGTGCCAGCAGTGAATCGTACACGTCGATCTTCTACAATGAGCAGTTCTTC
CASSESYTSIFYNEQFF
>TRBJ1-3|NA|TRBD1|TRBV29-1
TGCAGCGTCGCCCTACAGGGGTTGCCTGGAAACACCATATATTTT
CSVALQGLPGNTIYF
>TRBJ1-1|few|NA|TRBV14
TGTGCCAGCAGCCAAGACAGGGCTACTGAAGCTTTCTTT
CASSQDRATEAFF
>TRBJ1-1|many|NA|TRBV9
TGTGCCAGCAGCGCACATACAGGGAACACTGAAGCTTTCTTT
CASSAHTGNTEAFF
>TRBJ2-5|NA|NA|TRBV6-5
TGTGCCAGCAGTTATGCCGGGATTTCATTC
CASSYAGISF
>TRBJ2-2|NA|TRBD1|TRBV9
TGTGCCAGCAGGGGACAGGGGATGGTTTTT
CASRGQGMVF
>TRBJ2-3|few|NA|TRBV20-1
TGCAGTGCTAGGAGTTCCGGGCCGAGAAAGGCAGATACGCAGTATTTT
CSARSSGPRKADTQYF
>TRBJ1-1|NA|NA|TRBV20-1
TGCAGTGCTCGAGAAGCTGAAGCTTTCTTT
CSAREAEAFF
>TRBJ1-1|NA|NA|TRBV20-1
TGCAGTGCGAATGGGGGGTTCGCTGAAGCTTTCTTT
CSANGGFAEAFF
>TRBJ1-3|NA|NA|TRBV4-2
TGTGCCAGCAGCCCCCGGGCGGGGAGCTGGGGCACCATATATTTT
CASSPRAGSWGTIYF
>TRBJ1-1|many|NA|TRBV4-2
TGTGCCAGCAGTCTATCGGGTTCCATGAACACTGAAGCTTTCTTT
CASSLSGSMNTEAFF
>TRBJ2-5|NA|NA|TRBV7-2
TGTGCCAGCAGCGAAAACAGGGATAAGCCCCAGTACTTC
CASSENRDKPQYF
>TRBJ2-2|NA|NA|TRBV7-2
TGTGCCAGCAGCTTAGGGACTTGGGGTTACACCGGGGAGCTGTTTTTT
CASSLGTWGYTGELFF
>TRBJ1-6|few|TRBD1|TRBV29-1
TGCAGCGTGAGGGGGCCAAAGGAGCATTCACCCCTCCACTTT
CSVRGPKEHSPLHF
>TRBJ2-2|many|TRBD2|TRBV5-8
TGTGCCAGCAGCTTGCCCCGACTAGCGGGGGGAAACACCGGGGAGCTGTTTTTT
CASSLPRLAGGNTGELFF
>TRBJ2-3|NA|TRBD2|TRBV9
TGTGCCAGCAGCTTAATTCCGGGAGGTACGCAGTATTTT
CASSLIPGGTQYF
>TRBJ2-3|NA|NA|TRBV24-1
TGTGCCACCAGTGATGCGCGGGGGCCCAAAACTTATACGCAGTATTTT
CATSDARGPKTYTQYF
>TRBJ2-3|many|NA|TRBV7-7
TGTGCTAGCAGCTTGTTGCCTGGCACAGATACGCAGTATTTT
CASSLLPGTDTQYF
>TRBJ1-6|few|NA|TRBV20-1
TGCAGTGCTAGGCAAACAGGGTACGGGAATTCACCCCTCCACTTT
CSARQTGYGNSPLHF
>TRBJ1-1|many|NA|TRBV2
TGTGCCGGAAGACAGCCTATGAACACTGAAGCTTTCTTT
CAGRQPMNTEAFF
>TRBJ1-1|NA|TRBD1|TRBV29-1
TGCAGCGTTGAGAACAGGGGAACGAACACTGAAGCTTTCTTT
CSVENRGTNTEAFF
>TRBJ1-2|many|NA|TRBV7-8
TGTGCCAGCAGCGACCTCGAGGCGGGCTATGGCTACACCTTC
CASSDLEAGYGYTF
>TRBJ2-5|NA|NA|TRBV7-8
TGTGCCAGCAGCACCCGGGACTACCAAGAGACCCAGTACTTC
CASSTRDYQETQYF
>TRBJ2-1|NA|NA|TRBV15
TGTGCCACCAGCAGCAAAACAGAATACAATGAGCAGTTCTTC
CATSSKTEYNEQFF
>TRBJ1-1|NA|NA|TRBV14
TGTGCCAGCGGCCGGGACACCCTCGCTGAAGCTTTCTTT
CASGRDTLAEAFF
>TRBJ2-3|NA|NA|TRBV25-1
TGTGCCAGCAGTGGTTATTCTAGCACAGATACGCAGTATTTT
CASSGYSSTDTQYF
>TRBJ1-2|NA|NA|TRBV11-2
TGTGCCAGCGGCTCGATAAACAGGGTTAACTATGGCTACACCTTC
CASGSINRVNYGYTF
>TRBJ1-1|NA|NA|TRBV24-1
TGTGCCACCAGTGATCCCGACAGGGAAGCTTTCTTT
CATSDPDREAFF
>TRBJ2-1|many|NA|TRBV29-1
TGCAGCGCACAGGGGGGGCTCAATGAGCAGTTCTTC
CSAQGGLNEQFF